These 9 T cell receptor beta chains came from one sample sequenced in a study of pediatric ulcerative colitis. One to two pinch biopsies were taken from the rectum during colonoscopy. Sequencing used immunoSEQ multiplex PCR; TCRdb keeps in-frame clones, though not all of them. The data contain fewer than 25,000 clones, about two thirds of them singletons. Specimen: gut tissue. These TCRs come from a boy younger than 18 with severe ulcerative colitis.

The genes are TRBV11-3 and TRBJ2-1; D may match TRBD1 or TRBD2 (5 bases each). V lost 6 bases to trimming and J lost 7 bases, with 16 bases between them. The CDR3 extends over 14 amino acids. Germline CDR1 is SGHNT and CDR2 is YENEEA. The CDR3 nucleotides read TGTGCCAGCAGAGAGGCAGGGCCGGGGAATGAGCAGTTCTTC. Protein: CASREAGPGNEQFF.

Here the CDR3 reads CATSNCGQGAGNEQYF. Written as DNA, the CDR3 is TGTGCCACCAGCAACTGCGGACAGGGGGCCGGGAACGAGCAGTACTTC. The chain is built from TRBV15 and TRBJ2-7, with 11 nucleotides matching TRBD1. Germline CDR1 and CDR2: LNHNV and YYDKDF (reference sequence). The CDR3 covers 16 residues. With 4 bases clipped from V and 5 bases from J, the junction kept 10 bases outside the gene matches.

This clone has just a few counts. The chain uses TRBV15 and TRBJ1-4; D gene uncertain. The V end was cut by 5 bases, the J end by 8 bases, with 15 bases between. Germline CDR1 LNHNV, CDR2 YYDKDF (reference sequence). CDR3 length: 14 residues. The CDR3 region has the DNA TGTGCCACCAGCCCGGACCTAAAGAGGGAAAAACTGTTTTTT. Its translation is CATSPDLKREKLFF.

This chain uses TRBV9 with TRBJ1-2, with D unclear. Germline-derived CDR1 and CDR2 are SGDLS and YYNGEE. The CDR3 totals 14 residues. V was pared by 2 bases and J by 4 bases, with 12 bases between. DNA for the CDR3: TGTGCCAGCAGCGTGTTTAGCGGAGCCTATGGCTACACCTTC. Its protein product is CASSVFSGAYGYTF.

The J gene is TRBJ1-6, the V gene TRBV7-2; D remains ambiguous. The CDR3 has 15 residues. From germline, CDR1 is SGHTA and CDR2 FQGNSA. Trimming cost V 5 bases and J 10 bases, with 18 bases left between them. CDR3: CASSTYGLSGSPLHF. The CDR3 DNA follows: TGTGCCAGCAGCACATACGGTTTATCGGGATCACCCCTCCACTTT.

V gene TRBV6-5 combines with J gene TRBJ2-2; no reliable D call. V lost 5 bases and J lost 0, with 10 bases in between. There are 15 residues in the CDR3. Germline CDR1 MNHEY, CDR2 SVGAGI. The CDR3 region is CASSRPVPNTGELFF. The DNA of the CDR3 is TGTGCCAGCAGTCGCCCCGTTCCGAACACCGGGGAGCTGTTTTTT.

The rearrangement joins TRBV12-5 to TRBJ1-2; 7 nucleotides match TRBD1. Losses at the gene ends were 6 bases for V and 4 bases for J; bases not matched to a gene: 8. Germline CDR1 LGHNT, CDR2 FRNRAP. The CDR3 spans 14 residues. CDR3: CASGIYRGGYGYTF. DNA for the CDR3: TGTGCTAGTGGCATCTACAGGGGCGGCTATGGCTACACCTTC.

V is TRBV30 and J is TRBJ1-2; maybe TRBD1 (6 bases). Between the trimmed V and J ends, which lost 4 bases and 3 bases, there was a span of 15 bases. The CDR3 is 14 amino acids. The germline V gene has CDR1 GTSNPN and CDR2 SVGIG (reference sequence). The CDR3 DNA sequence: TGTGCCTGGACCCCTGGGGGGGCCGACTATGGCTACACCTTC. This encodes CAWTPGGADYGYTF.

The chain joins TRBV11-3 to TRBJ2-2; D unclear. V was trimmed by 4 bases and J by 4 bases, leaving 7 bases between them. This CDR3 is built from 13 residues. CDR1 is SGHNT and CDR2 is YENEEA in the germline V gene. Here the CDR3 DNA reads TGTGCCAGCAGCTCCTCGGGCACCGGGGAGCTGTTTTTT. The encoded protein is CASSSSGTGELFF.